This TCR beta chain is from a study of T-cell memory formation after mild COVID-19. J lost 8 bases, V lost 8 bases, and 14 bases had no gene match. CDR1 is SGHNT and CDR2 is YENEEA in the germline V gene. The CDR3 sequence is 14 residues long. This clonotype was recorded a few times. TCRdb reanalysed the 5' RACE reads using MiXCR and keeps one entry per CDR3 protein. Of more than 300,000 distinct CDR3 sequences in the sample, roughly 13% were seen once. The source is a man younger than 30 who had mild COVID-19 (a few samples of this study predate the infection). Cell type and time point are not known. This chain connects TRBV11-3 to TRBJ1-2, with 7 bases matching TRBD1. Sequencing was performed on PBMCs or a T cell subset sorted from them (not recorded which). The CDR3 DNA follows: TGTGCCAGCTCTAACAGGGGACCTGGTACGGGCTACACCTTC. This gives the protein CASSNRGPGTGYTF.